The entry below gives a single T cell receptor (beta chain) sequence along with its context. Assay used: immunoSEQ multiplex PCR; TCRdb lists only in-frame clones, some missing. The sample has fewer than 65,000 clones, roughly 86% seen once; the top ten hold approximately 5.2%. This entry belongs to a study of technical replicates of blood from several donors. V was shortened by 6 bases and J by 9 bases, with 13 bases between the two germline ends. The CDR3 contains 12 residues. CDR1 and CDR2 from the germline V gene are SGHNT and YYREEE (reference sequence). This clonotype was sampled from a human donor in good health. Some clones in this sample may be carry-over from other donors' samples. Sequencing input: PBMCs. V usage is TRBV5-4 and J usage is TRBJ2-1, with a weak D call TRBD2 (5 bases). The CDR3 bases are TGTGCCAGCACCCGATCGGGGAGTGAGCAGTTCTTC. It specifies CASTRSGSEQFF.